This paragraph reports one TCR beta chain. Its antigen is not known. Patients aged 18 to 65 had newly diagnosed hyperthyroidism of under 2 months' duration. PBMCs stemmed from 8.5 to 10 ml fresh peripheral blood. Researchers amplified the TCR beta CDR3 regions from RNA transcripts. When the TCR CDR3 underwent first-round RT-PCR, the HTBI primer set was used. One entry per CDR3 protein, called by TCRdb with MiXCR from the multiplex PCR reads. This sample has 90,000 to 120,000 distinct CDR3 sequences, with 15% to 20% found just once. The data are from a study of T cells in Graves' hyperthyroidism and ophthalmopathy. Study conclusions and caveats: Model output signaled ophthalmopathy a median approximately 6.2 months ahead of onset. Blood also held most thyroid clonotypes expanded beyond 0.001.

Germline V gives CDR1 DFQATT, CDR2 SNEGSKA (reference sequence). CDR3 length: 16 residues. V gave up 1 base and J gave up 2 bases; unmatched junction bases: 11. The specimen was blood. The chain employs TRBV20-1 and TRBJ2-7; the match to TRBD2 covers 7 bases. This TCR was sampled from a woman aged 45-65 years with Graves' hyperthyroidism. CDR3 DNA sequence: TGCAGTGCTAGAGGAGAGTCAGCGGGACTCACCTACGAGCAGTACGTC. Amino acids: CSARGESAGLTYEQYV.